This TCR beta chain was identified during a study of T cell responses to AZD1222 COVID-19 vaccine. Overall study results and limits: Without day 14 samples, only post-peak T cell repertoires were studied. It should be noted that donors were predominantly white British and more often female, and clonal diversity was possibly underestimated. Across the whole spike, CD4 TCRs peaked at regions 160-218 and 743-854. Regions left unmutated in variants are reportedly the target of nearly half of spike-specific TCRs.

In regard to this clone: Its antigen is not identified.

Germline CDR1 WNHNN, CDR2 SYGVQD (reference sequence). V was pared by 2 bases and J by 6 bases, with 12 bases between. The CDR3 contains 14 residues. The repertoire was sequenced with immunoSEQ multiplex PCR; TCRdb's copy has only in-frame clones and lacks some. Among fewer than 55,000 clones listed, 65% to 85% were seen once. The input for sequencing was peripheral blood, taken on day 0 of AZD1222 vaccination. The origin of this receptor is an adult in good health. The V gene is TRBV10-1, the J gene TRBJ2-3; maybe TRBD1 (6 bases). Here the CDR3 reads CASSEGYRADTQYF. In DNA, the CDR3 is TGCGCCAGCAGTGAGGGATACAGGGCTGATACGCAGTATTTT.